This T cell receptor (beta chain) appears in the sequencing data of a study of cytomegalovirus exposure and HLA in healthy donors (dated by TCRdb to about 2017). The study in broad terms: An earlier analysis of 587 of the donors reported about 280 Gb of sequence data and some 110 million unique TCR beta sequences obtained from some 200 million T cells. In the later analysis, no new phenotypic data were used to find candidate immune exposures; instead, reliance was placed on TCR beta sequences and their occurrence across donors. Because of strong linkage in the cohort, four or five DR-DQ haplotypes were treated as single units for association and clustering. The study used immunosequencing to profile the T cell repertoires of 670 or so subjects and linked those repertoires to cytomegalovirus serostatus. In a later analysis, previously published TCR beta repertoires from several hundred donors were re-analyzed and high-resolution HLA genotyping was added so that TCR occurrence patterns could be studied. In a later genetic analysis, genome-wide SNP genotypes for about 65% of the 666 donors were used, and that subset was treated as a discovery cohort. The study combined high-throughput TCR immunosequencing, statistical association of individual TCRs with disease status, and machine learning to predict cytomegalovirus infection status. The genetic ancestry cluster associated with self-reported Caucasian donors included roughly four fifths of the 398 genotyped donors. The study was designed to test whether signatures of past pathogen exposure could be identified by cataloging public T cell receptors. An earlier analysis of about 600 of the donors used high-throughput TCR beta sequencing to judge whether each TCR beta V gene segment behaved as functional or pseudogenic. An early release that covered some 630 HLA-typed donors contained about 290 gigabases of sequencing data and approximately 85 million unique TCR sequences. Besides the first cohort of hundreds of subjects, a separate validation cohort made up of 120 different subjects was used. Both class I and class II loci were covered by HLA typing, at four-digit resolution. The number of typed donors differed by locus: about 629-640 for A, B, C, DRB1 and DQB1; 522 for DQA1; around 610 for DPA1; and about 450 for DPB1. Alongside the repertoire data, information on donor age, sex, ethnicity and CMV serostatus was compiled. Every repertoire in the discovery cohort had been generated on one and the same sequencing platform. Among some 400 genotyped donors of the cohort, an average of about 240,000 unique TCR beta nucleotide sequences was sequenced per donor, of which roughly 17% were non-productive. Results and caveats for the whole study, not just this receptor: Strong co-occurrence of HLA alleles, especially DR and DQ, made assigning TCR associations to individual alleles difficult. CMV serostatus was the only immune exposure information available for the cohort. The earlier analysis of some 540 of the donors excluded approximately 17 rarely observed V segments, including chromosome 9 orphons, because counts were too low. In this cohort, only TCR beta chains were sequenced, and detectable features were limited by the absence of alpha or paired-chain data. It was suggested by the authors that the approach could potentially be generalized to other disease states and immunological phenotypes. Presence/absence analyses assumed roughly uniform sequencing depth across donors, an assumption that may not hold. A cluster of highly shared sequence variants was judged likely to be a technical artifact of the sequencing pipeline. A later analysis found that TCR association rates varied across HLA loci, with DRB1 alleles showing the most associated TCRs and HLA-C alleles the fewest. Most CMV-associated TCR beta chains appeared to be HLA-restricted in a later analysis, and the HLA associations seemed to be driven largely by CMV exposure. V-gene and J-gene trimming of TCR beta chains was associated with a missense DCLRE1C variant in a later genetic analysis, and the association was replicated in an independent cohort. Broadly in line with IMGT annotations, most TCR beta V segments showed up in productive rearrangements about 87% or about 30% of the time in an earlier analysis of 450 to 600 of the donors. At a false discovery rate of 0.05, a later analysis linked roughly 17,000 TCR beta sequences to specific HLA alleles. Because the 87-base-pair reads could not distinguish some IMGT-functional V segments, including TRBV6-2 and TRBV6-3, those segments were excluded. Linkage disequilibrium might explain the correlated functional status among segregating V segments, but an unknown experimental factor could not be excluded. Compared with the roughly 720-donor mean, donors in an Asian-associated ancestry cluster had fewer N-insertions in productive TCRs, according to a later genetic analysis. A further reported finding was that TCR beta sequences accurately predicted the HLA-A and HLA-B alleles for most subjects in the first cohort. According to a later analysis, parvovirus B19, influenza, CMV and Epstein-Barr virus appeared linked to several top co-occurrence clusters. While some public TCRs were present in many individuals, most TCR sequences turned up only very rarely across donors. Three of the identified cytomegalovirus-associated TCR beta chains were confirmed in vitro to be specific for cytomegalovirus antigens. The classifier was reported to diagnose cytomegalovirus status with high specificity and sensitivity in both the original cohort and the validation cohort. In a later analysis, HLA-associated TCR beta chains were found to be more clonally expanded and to have lower generation probabilities than equally common non-associated chains. Because some donors lacked HLA typing at each locus, the association tests relied only on the typed subset. In the study, about 150 TCR beta chains were listed as associated with cytomegalovirus.

As for this clone: Its antigen has not been determined. Nothing much larger sits one base from this clone, and base qualities are not available.

The method behind the library was the immunoSEQ multiplex PCR assay. The multiplex PCR relied on a mix of 60 forward primers for TCR Vbeta segments and 13 reverse primers for TCR Jbeta segments. The CDR3 region of rearranged TCR beta genes was amplified from genomic DNA by a multiplex PCR assay. Amplified TCR beta libraries were sequenced as 87-base-pair reads on the Illumina HiSeq System. Per the authors' processing: Across the 666 repertoires, a later analysis counted roughly 84 million unique TCR beta chains, roughly 11 million of which were shared by at least two donors. To remove PCR and sequencing errors, raw reads were error-corrected and collapsed into unique sequences using a nearest-neighbor algorithm that merged closely related sequences. Alignment of CDR3 sequences to IMGT reference sequences was used to assign V, D and J gene segments. For a sequence to be retained, a match of at least six nucleotides was required to both a V gene segment and a J gene segment. Rearrangements were called productive when the CDR3 lacked stop codons and stayed in frame with V and J; all others were non-productive. CDR3 was defined by IMGT convention, running from the second conserved V-encoded cysteine to the conserved J-encoded phenylalanine. In an earlier analysis of just under 600 of the donors, sequences lacking an unambiguous match to a single V gene segment were excluded. In an earlier analysis of approximately 590 of the donors, a V segment was called functional when productive rearrangements were above 56.7%, and segregating when the standard deviation between donors exceeded 5%. A statistical classification framework was built for diagnosing cytomegalovirus status from the catalog of TCR beta chain sequences. In a later analysis, V and J genes were assigned by comparing TCR nucleotide sequences against IMGT/GENE-DB human TR gene sequences. Using the TCRdist pipeline, a later analysis assigned CDR3 sequences along with most-parsimonious VDJ recombination scenarios. In a later analysis, every TCR beta chain was defined by the combination of its CDR3 amino acid sequence and its V-gene family, and reads without a unique V-gene family were dropped. In a later analysis, 450 to 600 highly shared, low-generation-probability nucleotide sequences were removed to address suspected cross-contamination and a sequencing artifact. In a later analysis, a clonal expansion index was calculated for each public chain from normalized within-repertoire ranks of inferred template counts. Generation probabilities in a later analysis came from a VDJ recombination model fitted to out-of-frame rearrangements, and those results were checked against IGoR. In a later analysis, TCR-TCR, TCR-HLA and TCR-CMV co-occurrence was scored with hypergeometric tests, and a repertoire-size bias correction was applied to TCR pairs. To estimate false discovery rates, a later analysis permuted the HLA or CMV assignments 20 times. A later analysis grouped co-occurring TCRs with DBSCAN, adding TCRdist sequence similarity when clustering within HLA-allele-positive subsets. Co-occurrence clustering excluded repertoires with fewer than 30,000 or more than 120,000 public chains, plus five with anomalous nucleotide sharing. TCRdb obtained this table from immuneACCESS and retained in-frame rearrangements with V and J assigned. These tables miss some clones; where compared with another copy, unresolved V genes account for less than half of the shortfall, and the remainder is unexplained. The V and J calls and clone size are taken from that table; D and trimming were inferred from the DNA. For this sample there are 130,000 or so clones; around 80% appear just once. The top ten constitute roughly 1.5% of the sample.

In total, more than 500 healthy bone marrow donors made up the cohort. Cohort members were all nominally healthy when sampled, although unrecorded immune exposures were likely present. The donor was CMV seronegative and belonged to the group of 380 or so seronegative cohort members. A peripheral blood sample was collected from each donor, and TCR beta sequencing was performed on peripheral blood mononuclear cells. Genomic DNA was extracted from the blood cell samples with the Qiagen DNeasy Blood Extraction Kit. The V and J ends are trimmed by 1 base and 5 bases, leaving 3 bases between them. The CDR3 covers 12 residues, taking in both the cysteine and the phenylalanine. Kept here is only the CDR3 DNA, which spans 36 bases and is read in frame from base 1. The CDR1 and CDR2 encoded by the germline V gene are LGHNA and YNFKEQ.

The chain couples TRBV4-2 to TRBJ1-5; no D segment can be confidently identified. The sequence came from a female donor in good health and CMV-seronegative. Sequencing used PBMCs. The CDR3: CASSQADQPQHF. The nucleotides read TGTGCCAGCAGCCAAGCCGATCAGCCCCAGCATTTT.